These T cell receptor beta chains were read from a single sample in a study of beta chain features in type 1 diabetes. Only in-frame clones appear in the TCRdb table, and some are missing; sequencing was by immunoSEQ multiplex PCR. The data show around 180,000 clones, approximately 13% seen once. Sequencing was carried out using central memory CD4+ T cells from blood. These receptors all stem from a woman aged 18-30 years in good health. Each CDR3 is given with its conserved first and last residue. A D gene is named only where the DNA matches it firmly. The size entry is marked missing in some rows and otherwise reads once, few, many or a size class.

j_call | d_call | cdr3_length | clone_size | v_call | cdr3_aa | cdr3_nt
TRBJ1-5 | TRBD1 | 13 | few | TRBV7-2 | CASREQGGQPQHF | TGTGCCAGCAGGGAACAGGGGGGTCAGCCCCAGCATTTT
TRBJ2-5 | TRBD1 | 15 | many | TRBV7-8 | CASCRGRTGQETQYF | TGTGCCAGCTGCCGAGGTCGGACAGGACAAGAGACCCAGTACTTC
TRBJ1-2 | NA | 16 | few | TRBV28 | CASSFSSRDIVYGYTF | TGTGCCAGCAGCTTTTCCTCACGGGACATAGTATATGGCTACACCTTC
TRBJ2-7 | TRBD1 | 14 | few | TRBV10-3 | CAISGGRGTYEQYF | TGTGCCATCAGTGGGGGCAGGGGGACCTACGAGCAGTACTTC
TRBJ2-2 | NA | 19 | few | TRBV1 | CTSSHKTSGRAGTTGELFF | TGCACCAGCAGCCATAAGACTAGCGGGAGGGCCGGGACCACCGGGGAGCTGTTTTTT
TRBJ2-3 | TRBD2 | 16 | NA | TRBV11-3 | CASSPGLALGTDTQYF | TGTGCCAGCAGCCCGGGACTAGCATTAGGCACAGATACGCAGTATTTT
TRBJ1-1 | NA | 15 | few | TRBV6-1 | CASRVVQGRATEAFF | TGTGCCAGCAGAGTCGTACAGGGCAGGGCGACTGAAGCTTTCTTT
TRBJ2-7 | NA | 15 | few | TRBV4-2 | CASSPPPGGSYEQYF | TGTGCCAGCAGCCCGCCCCCCGGAGGTTCATACGAGCAGTACTTC
TRBJ1-3 | NA | 16 | NA | TRBV7-9 | CASSQVLTDSGNTIYF | TGCGCCAGCAGCCAAGTTCTAACAGACTCTGGAAACACCATATATTTT
TRBJ1-5 | NA | 16 | NA | TRBV4-1 | CASSQAGFSVNQPQHF | TGCGCCAGCAGCCAAGCGGGTTTCTCAGTTAATCAGCCCCAGCATTTT
TRBJ1-1 | NA | 13 | NA | TRBV2 | CASKTVEGTEAFF | TGTGCCAGCAAGACGGTGGAGGGGACTGAAGCTTTCTTT
TRBJ2-1 | TRBD1 | 15 | once | TRBV18 | CASSPRTGSLNEQFF | TGTGCCAGCTCACCCAGGACAGGTTCGCTCAATGAGCAGTTCTTC
TRBJ2-3 | NA | 13 | NA | TRBV7-9 | CASAPGSTDTQYF | TGTGCCAGCGCGCCGGGGAGCACAGATACGCAGTATTTT
TRBJ2-3 | NA | 16 | few | TRBV30 | CAWSVEARRGTDTQYF | TGTGCCTGGAGTGTAGAGGCCCGGCGGGGCACAGATACGCAGTATTTT
TRBJ2-7 | NA | 14 | few | TRBV25-1 | CASSEYMWDTEQYF | TGTGCCAGCAGTGAATATATGTGGGACACCGAGCAGTACTTC
TRBJ2-7 | TRBD2 | 15 | few | TRBV27 | CASSLRAGGPYEQYF | TGTGCCAGCAGTTTAAGGGCGGGAGGCCCCTACGAGCAGTACTTC
TRBJ1-5 | TRBD1 | 15 | few | TRBV2 | CASSDRTGGTQPQHF | TGTGCCAGCAGTGACCGGACAGGGGGTACTCAGCCCCAGCATTTT
TRBJ1-2 | NA | 12 | few | TRBV2 | CASSEGDYGYTF | TGTGCCAGCAGTGAGGGCGACTATGGCTACACCTTC
TRBJ1-5 | TRBD1 | 14 | few | TRBV7-8 | CASSLARGHQPQHF | TGTGCCAGCAGCTTAGCGAGGGGGCACCAGCCCCAGCATTTT
TRBJ1-4 | NA | 14 | few | TRBV2 | CASSEASTGRKLFF | TGTGCCAGCAGTGAAGCGTCAACAGGTCGGAAACTGTTTTTT
TRBJ1-2 | NA | 13 | NA | TRBV5-1 | CASSFGQGNGYTF | TGCGCCAGCAGCTTCGGGCAGGGAAATGGCTACACCTTC
TRBJ1-5 | NA | 14 | NA | TRBV4-2 | CASSQRTANQPQHF | TGTGCCAGCAGCCAAAGGACAGCAAATCAGCCCCAGCATTTT
TRBJ2-7 | TRBD1 | 15 | NA | TRBV6-1 | CASRETGESVYEQYF | TGTGCCAGCAGGGAAACAGGGGAAAGTGTCTACGAGCAGTACTTC
TRBJ2-2 | TRBD1 | 16 | few | TRBV4-1 | CASSQSGQGVPGELFF | TGCGCCAGCAGCCAATCGGGACAGGGGGTACCCGGGGAGCTGTTTTTT
TRBJ1-1 | NA | 13 | NA | TRBV18 | CASSPAGTTEAFF | TGTGCCAGCTCACCAGCGGGGACCACTGAAGCTTTCTTT
TRBJ1-4 | NA | 14 | NA | TRBV5-4 | CASSLRATNEKLFF | TGTGCCAGCAGCTTACGAGCAACTAATGAAAAACTGTTTTTT
TRBJ2-3 | TRBD1 | 16 | few | TRBV10-3 | CAISEVRGRGTDTQYF | TGTGCCATCAGTGAGGTTAGGGGGCGAGGCACAGATACGCAGTATTTT
TRBJ2-3 | NA | 13 | NA | TRBV5-4 | CASSTQGPDTQYF | TGTGCCAGCAGCACACAGGGTCCAGATACGCAGTATTTT
TRBJ2-7 | TRBD1 | 16 | few | TRBV28 | CASSSHPGQGVGEQYF | TGTGCCAGCAGTTCGCACCCGGGACAGGGTGTCGGCGAGCAGTACTTC
TRBJ1-3 | NA | 13 | few | TRBV25-1 | CASSDRGDDTIYF | TGTGCCAGCAGTGACAGGGGTGACGACACCATATATTTT